The 20 T cell receptor beta chains in this list originate from one sample, sequenced in a study of T cell responses to AZD1222 COVID-19 vaccine listed by TCRdb under 2021. Library preparation used the immunoSEQ multiplex PCR assay. TCRdb took this table from immuneACCESS and kept in-frame rearrangements with V and J called. Such tables lack part of the clones; where checked against another copy, unresolved V genes explain under half of the gap, and the rest is unexplained. In all, the sample holds roughly 98,000 clones, and 88% of those were seen once. The top ten constitute more than 15% of the sample. This sample's time point label indicates: about 28 days (+/-7) after the second vaccine dose. The source was peripheral blood, collected 28 days after the second AZD1222 dose. Receptors were obtained from an adult who received the AZD1222 COVID-19 vaccine.

The chain joins TRBV28 to TRBJ1-3, with a weak D call TRBD1 (5 bases). V was shortened by 7 bases and J by 7 bases, with 14 bases between the two germline ends. The CDR3 is 13 residues long. Germline CDR1 is MDHEN and CDR2 is SYDVKM. The CDR3 loop is CASMDMSSNTIYF. In DNA, the CDR3 is TGTGCCAGCATGGACATGTCTAGCAACACCATATATTTT.

This clone was counted a single time. The chain couples TRBV7-2 to TRBJ2-1; 11 positions match TRBD2. In germline, CDR1 is SGHTA, CDR2 FQGNSA. V was clipped by 5 bases and J by 8 bases; unmatched bases: 11. This CDR3 has 16 amino acids. CDR3 sequence reads: CASSPTLAGGRDEQFF. In DNA, the CDR3 is TGTGCCAGCAGCCCCACTCTAGCGGGAGGTCGGGATGAGCAGTTCTTC.

The rearrangement joins TRBV6-5 to TRBJ1-1, with 8 bases fitting TRBD1. The CDR3 sequence is 14 residues long. Germline V gene data show CDR1 as MNHEY and CDR2 as SVGAGI. J was trimmed by 4 bases and V by 4 bases; bases with no gene match: 5. The CDR3 bases are TGTGCCAGCAGTTCGACAGGGGAGGGCACTGAAGCTTTCTTT. It yields the protein CASSSTGEGTEAFF.

This chain uses TRBV18 with TRBJ1-3; 7 positions agree with TRBD1. The CDR3 length is 15 residues. CDR1 is KGHSH and CDR2 is LQKENI in the germline V gene. V was clipped by 3 bases and J by 7 bases; unmatched bases: 9. CDR3 loop: CASSPKEGASNTIYF. CDR3 DNA: TGTGCCAGCTCACCCAAGGAGGGGGCAAGTAACACCATATATTTT.

This clone was seen just once. The gene calls are TRBV18 and TRBJ2-7; 7 bases are shared with TRBD2. CDR1 and CDR2 (germline): KGHSH, LQKENI. Unmatched junction bases numbered 0, after V lost 2 bases and J lost 2 bases. The CDR3 is made up of 13 amino acids. The CDR3 nucleotides read TGTGCCAGCTCACCAGGGACTACCTACGAGCAGTACTTC. This encodes CASSPGTTYEQYF.

This clone has just one count. The CDR3 region is CASSYASGGTYEQYF. As DNA, the CDR3 is TGTGCCAGCAGTTACGCTAGCGGGGGAACCTACGAGCAGTACTTC. V gene TRBV6-5 combines with J gene TRBJ2-7; 10 bases are a match to TRBD2. This CDR3 comprises 15 residues. The V gene end was trimmed by 2 bases and the J gene end by 2 bases; junction bases not matched to a gene: 3. The germline V gene has CDR1 MNHEY and CDR2 SVGAGI.

The chain uses TRBV21-1 and TRBJ2-7; the tabulated D call, TRBD1, remains unverified against the DNA. TRBV21-1 is deemed a pseudogene. The CDR3 contains 15 residues. CDR3 DNA: TGTGCCAGCAGCAAGGGTAAGCCCAGGGCGGACGAGCAGTACTTC. It encodes CASSKGKPRADEQYF.

The chain employs TRBV4-1 and TRBJ1-6; no reliable D call. V was trimmed by 0 bases and J by 3 bases, leaving 9 bases between them. Looked up from germline, CDR1 is MGHRA and CDR2 is YSYEKL. There are 16 residues in the CDR3. DNA of the CDR3: TGCGCCAGCAGCCAAGACGCCAGCAACTATAATTCACCCCTCCACTTT. Its translation: CASSQDASNYNSPLHF.

The J gene is TRBJ1-4, the V gene TRBV6-1; tentatively, D is TRBD1 (5 bases). The V gene's germline CDR1 is MNHNS and CDR2 SASEGT. V gave up 0 bases and J gave up 5 bases, with 10 bases separating them. CDR3 size: 15 residues. CDR3 coding DNA: TGTGCCAGCAGTGAAGCAGTTTGGGGGAATGAAAAACTGTTTTTT. Protein product: CASSEAVWGNEKLFF.

The rearrangement links TRBV6-5 to TRBJ1-6; the D gene is possibly TRBD1 (6 bases). In germline, CDR1 is MNHEY, CDR2 SVGAGI. The CDR3 covers 15 residues. Trimming took 6 bases from V and 7 from J, leaving 16 bases between them. The CDR3 reads CASRPRGQSNSPLHF. The CDR3 DNA sequence: TGTGCCAGCAGACCCAGAGGACAGTCGAATTCACCCCTCCACTTT.

The table lists this clone with a count of one. The chain links TRBV4-2 to TRBJ2-1; 10 bases are shared with TRBD2. Per the germline V gene, CDR1 is LGHNA and CDR2 is YNFKEQ. The junction had 7 bases not matched to a gene; V was cut back by 0 bases and J by 2 bases. This CDR3 is built from 18 residues. The CDR3 loop reads CASSQDNRAGGTYNEQFF. The CDR3 DNA is TGTGCCAGCAGCCAAGATAATAGAGCGGGAGGGACCTACAATGAGCAGTTCTTC.

The chain couples TRBV4-2 to TRBJ2-3, with a possible D match to TRBD2 (5 bases). V shed 2 bases and J shed 6 bases, with 15 bases lying between them. CDR1 is LGHNA, CDR2 YNFKEQ, per germline. This CDR3 comprises 15 residues. The CDR3 region is CASSQLGSGMDTQYF. CDR3 nucleotides: TGTGCCAGCAGCCAATTAGGGTCGGGAATGGATACGCAGTATTTT.

This chain uses TRBV5-1 with TRBJ1-5; D unclear. The germline V gene encodes CDR1 SGHRS and CDR2 YFSETQ. This CDR3 has 15 amino acids. V lost 0 bases and J 6 bases, leaving 13 bases between the germline ends. CDR3 protein: CASSLGTGVSQPQHF. The CDR3 coding sequence is TGCGCCAGCAGCTTGGGGACGGGAGTATCTCAGCCCCAGCATTTT.

The count of this clone is one. The chain has TRBV3-1 (or the pseudogene TRBV3-2) and TRBJ1-3; D not certain. V lost 4 bases and J 5 bases, leaving 3 bases between the germline ends. This CDR3 comprises 11 residues. Germline V gene sequence: CDR1 LGHDT, CDR2 YNNKEL (reference sequence). CDR3: CASSLRNTIYF. Here the CDR3 DNA reads TGTGCCAGCAGCCTCAGAAACACCATATATTTT.

The rearrangement uses TRBV6-5 and TRBJ2-7, with 11 bases fitting TRBD1. CDR3 length: 14 amino acids. The V segment lost 11 bases and the J segment 5 bases; nucleotides outside the gene matches: 11. Germline CDR1 and CDR2: MNHEY and SVGAGI. The CDR3, as DNA: TGTGCCTTAAGGGGACCGGGACAGGGGGACGAGCAGTACTTC. Translated, it gives CALRGPGQGDEQYF.

This clone has a handful of counts. This sample includes further DNA sequences coding for the same CDR3. The chain couples TRBV18 to TRBJ2-3; 9 bases map to TRBD2. With 2 bases clipped from V and 3 bases from J, the junction kept 3 bases outside the gene matches. CDR3 length: 15 amino acids. The germline V gene has CDR1 KGHSH and CDR2 LQKENI. CDR3 loop: CASSPAGGTTDTQYF. CDR3 nucleotide sequence: TGTGCCAGCTCACCAGCGGGGGGGACGACAGATACGCAGTATTTT. The complete variable domain, with remaining parts taken from reference TRBV18 and TRBJ2-3, reads NAGVMQNPRHLVRRRGQEARLRCSPMKGHSHVYWYRQLPEEGLKFMVYLQKENIIDESGMPKERFSAEFPKEGPSILRIQQVVRGDSAAYFCASSPAGGTTDTQYFGPGTRLTVL.

The CDR3 region is CASSSLGVGRLRPYEQYF. CDR3 bases: TGTGCCAGCTCCTCTCTCGGGGTCGGTAGGCTCAGACCCTACGAGCAGTACTTC. The rearrangement uses TRBV18 and TRBJ2-7; D perhaps matches TRBD2 (5 bases). Germline-derived CDR1 and CDR2 are KGHSH and LQKENI. CDR3 size: 18 residues. The V end was cut by 6 bases, the J end by 2 bases, with 26 bases between.

V and J are TRBV29-1 and TRBJ1-3; D unresolved. This CDR3 is 12 amino acids long. Trimming took off 7 bases at V and 0 bases at J, with 7 bases between the two ends. Germline CDR1 reads SQVTM; CDR2 reads ANQGSEA. The CDR3 nucleotides read TGCAGCGCCAGACTCTCTGGAAACACCATATATTTT. This translates into CSARLSGNTIYF.

This clone showed up just a few times. The genes are TRBV9 and TRBJ1-2; 8 nucleotides line up with TRBD1. Germline-derived CDR1 and CDR2 are SGDLS and YYNGEE. The CDR3 extends over 16 amino acids. The J segment lost 1 base and the V segment lost 4 bases, leaving 9 bases of the junction unmatched. CDR3 sequence reads: CASSPRQGWGNYGYTF. CDR3 DNA sequence: TGTGCCAGCAGCCCACGACAGGGGTGGGGTAACTATGGCTACACCTTC.

This chain joins TRBV3-1 (or the pseudogene TRBV3-2) and TRBJ2-1; 10 bases line up with TRBD2. The length of the CDR3 is 15 residues. The V and J ends lost 4 bases and 3 bases, in that order; junction bases with no gene match: 3. Germline CDR1 reads LGHDT; CDR2 reads YNNKEL (reference sequence). DNA for the CDR3: TGTGCCAGCAGCCTGGGACTAGCGAACTACAATGAGCAGTTCTTC. It translates to CASSLGLANYNEQFF.